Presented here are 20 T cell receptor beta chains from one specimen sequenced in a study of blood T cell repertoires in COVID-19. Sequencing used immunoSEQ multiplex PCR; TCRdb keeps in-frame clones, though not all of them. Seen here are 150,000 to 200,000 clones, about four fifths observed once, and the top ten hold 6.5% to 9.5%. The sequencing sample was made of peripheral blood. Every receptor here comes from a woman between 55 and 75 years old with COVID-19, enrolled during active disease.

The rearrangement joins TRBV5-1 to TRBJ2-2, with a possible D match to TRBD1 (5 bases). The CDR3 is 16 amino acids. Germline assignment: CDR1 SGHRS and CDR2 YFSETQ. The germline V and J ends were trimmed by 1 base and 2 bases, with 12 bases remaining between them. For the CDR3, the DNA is TGCGCCAGCAGCTTGACAGGAACAAGCAACACCGGGGAGCTGTTTTTT. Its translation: CASSLTGTSNTGELFF.

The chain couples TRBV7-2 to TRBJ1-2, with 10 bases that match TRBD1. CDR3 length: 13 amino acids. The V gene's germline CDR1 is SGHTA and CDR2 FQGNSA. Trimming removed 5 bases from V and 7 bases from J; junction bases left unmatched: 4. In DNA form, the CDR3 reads TGTGCCAGCAGCACGGGACAGGGGACTGGCTACACCTTC. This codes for CASSTGQGTGYTF. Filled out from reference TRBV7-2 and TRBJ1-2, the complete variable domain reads GAGVSQSPSNKVTEKGKDVELRCDPISGHTALYWYRQSLGQGLEFLIYFQGNSAPDKSGLPSDRFSAERTGGSVSTLTIQRTQQEDSAVYLCASSTGQGTGYTFGSGTRLTVV.

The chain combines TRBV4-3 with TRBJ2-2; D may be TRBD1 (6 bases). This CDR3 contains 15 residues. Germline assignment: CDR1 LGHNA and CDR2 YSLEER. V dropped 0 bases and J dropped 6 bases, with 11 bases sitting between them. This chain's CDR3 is CASSQEGAAPGELFF. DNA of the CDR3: TGCGCCAGCAGCCAAGAGGGGGCGGCTCCCGGGGAGCTGTTTTTT.

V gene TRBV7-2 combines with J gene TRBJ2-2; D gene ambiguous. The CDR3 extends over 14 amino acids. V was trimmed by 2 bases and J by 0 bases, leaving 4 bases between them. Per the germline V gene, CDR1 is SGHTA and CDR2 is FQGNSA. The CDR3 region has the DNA TGTGCCAGCAGCTTAAACACGAACACCGGGGAGCTGTTTTTT. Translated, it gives CASSLNTNTGELFF.

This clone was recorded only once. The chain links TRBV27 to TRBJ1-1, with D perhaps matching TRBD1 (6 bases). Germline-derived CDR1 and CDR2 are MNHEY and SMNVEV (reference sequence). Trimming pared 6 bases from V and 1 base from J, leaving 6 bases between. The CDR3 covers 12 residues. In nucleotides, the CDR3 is TGTGCCAGCAGACAGGGGAACACTGAAGCTTTCTTT. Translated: CASRQGNTEAFF.

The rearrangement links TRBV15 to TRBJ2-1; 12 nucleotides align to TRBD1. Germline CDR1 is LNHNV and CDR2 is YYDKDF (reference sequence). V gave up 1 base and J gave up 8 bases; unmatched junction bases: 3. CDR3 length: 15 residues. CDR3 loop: CATSRGGTGGDEQFF. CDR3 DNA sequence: TGTGCCACCAGCAGAGGTGGGACAGGGGGCGATGAGCAGTTCTTC.

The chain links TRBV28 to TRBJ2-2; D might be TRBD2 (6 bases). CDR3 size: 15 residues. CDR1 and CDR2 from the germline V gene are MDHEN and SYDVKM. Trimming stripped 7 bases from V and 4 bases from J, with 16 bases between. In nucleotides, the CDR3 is TGTGCCAGCACCCTAGCGCGGACGCCCACCGGGGAGCTGTTTTTT. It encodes CASTLARTPTGELFF. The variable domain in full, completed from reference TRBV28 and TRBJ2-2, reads DVKVTQSSRYLVKRTGEKVFLECVQDMDHENMFWYRQDPGLGLRLIYFSYDVKMKEKGDIPEGYSVSREKKERFSLILESASTNQTSMYLCASTLARTPTGELFFGEGSRLTVL.

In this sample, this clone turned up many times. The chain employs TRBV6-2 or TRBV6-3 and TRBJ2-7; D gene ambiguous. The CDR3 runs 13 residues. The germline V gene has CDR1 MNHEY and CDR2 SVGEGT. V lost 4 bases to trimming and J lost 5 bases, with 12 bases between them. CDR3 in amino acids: CASSLASGNEQYF. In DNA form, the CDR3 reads TGTGCCAGCAGTTTGGCGTCGGGTAACGAGCAGTACTTC.

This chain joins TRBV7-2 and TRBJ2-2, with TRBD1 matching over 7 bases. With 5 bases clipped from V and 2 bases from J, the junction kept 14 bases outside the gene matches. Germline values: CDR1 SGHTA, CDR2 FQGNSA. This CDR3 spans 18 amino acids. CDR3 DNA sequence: TGTGCCAGCAGCCCGCGGCAGGGGGTGTGGGGAAACACCGGGGAGCTGTTTTTT. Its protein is CASSPRQGVWGNTGELFF.

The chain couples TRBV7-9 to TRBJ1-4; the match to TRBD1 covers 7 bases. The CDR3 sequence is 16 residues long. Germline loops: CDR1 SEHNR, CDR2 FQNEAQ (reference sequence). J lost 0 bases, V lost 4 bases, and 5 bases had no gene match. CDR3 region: CASSSNRGATNEKLFF. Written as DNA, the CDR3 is TGTGCCAGCAGCTCAAACAGGGGAGCAACTAATGAAAAACTGTTTTTT.

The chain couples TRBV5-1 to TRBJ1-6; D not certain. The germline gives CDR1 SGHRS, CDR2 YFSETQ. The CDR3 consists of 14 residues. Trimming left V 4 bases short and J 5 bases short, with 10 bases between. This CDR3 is CASSRELDNSPLHF. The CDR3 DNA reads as TGCGCCAGCAGCCGGGAGTTGGATAATTCACCCCTCCACTTT. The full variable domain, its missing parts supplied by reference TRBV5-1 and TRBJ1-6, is KAGVTQTPRYLIKTRGQQVTLSCSPISGHRSVSWYQQTPGQGLQFLFEYFSETQRNKGNFPGRFSGRQFSNSRSEMNVSTLELGDSALYLCASSRELDNSPLHFGNGTRLTVT.

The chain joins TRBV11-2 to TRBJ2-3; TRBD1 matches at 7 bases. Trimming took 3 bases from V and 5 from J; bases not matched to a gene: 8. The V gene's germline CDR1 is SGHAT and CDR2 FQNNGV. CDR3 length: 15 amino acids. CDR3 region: CASSLDRGRRDTQYF. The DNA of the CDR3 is TGTGCCAGCAGCTTGGATAGGGGGCGTAGAGATACGCAGTATTTT.

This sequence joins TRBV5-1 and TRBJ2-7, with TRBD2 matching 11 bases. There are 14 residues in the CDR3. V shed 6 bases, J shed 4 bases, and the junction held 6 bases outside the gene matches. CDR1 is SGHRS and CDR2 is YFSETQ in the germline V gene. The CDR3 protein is CASTIAGGIYEQYF. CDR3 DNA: TGCGCCAGCACCATAGCGGGAGGGATTTACGAGCAGTACTTC.

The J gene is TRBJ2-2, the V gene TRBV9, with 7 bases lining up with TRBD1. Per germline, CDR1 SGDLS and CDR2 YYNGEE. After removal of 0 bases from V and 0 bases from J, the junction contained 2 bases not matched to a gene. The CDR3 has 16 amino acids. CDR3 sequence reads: CASSVVTGSNTGELFF. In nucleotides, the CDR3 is TGTGCCAGCAGCGTAGTGACAGGGTCGAACACCGGGGAGCTGTTTTTT. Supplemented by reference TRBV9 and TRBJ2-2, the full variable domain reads DSGVTQTPKHLITATGQRVTLRCSPRSGDLSVYWYQQSLDQGLQFLIQYYNGEERAKGNILERFSAQQFPDLHSELNLSSLELGDSALYFCASSVVTGSNTGELFFGEGSRLTVL.

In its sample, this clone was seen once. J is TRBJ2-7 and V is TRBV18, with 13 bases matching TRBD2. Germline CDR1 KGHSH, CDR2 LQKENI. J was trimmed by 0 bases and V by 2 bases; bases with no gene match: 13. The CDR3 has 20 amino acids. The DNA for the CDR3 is TGTGCCAGCTCACCAAGCGGACTAGCGGGAGAAGAGAAGAGCTCCTACGAGCAGTACTTC. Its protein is CASSPSGLAGEEKSSYEQYF.

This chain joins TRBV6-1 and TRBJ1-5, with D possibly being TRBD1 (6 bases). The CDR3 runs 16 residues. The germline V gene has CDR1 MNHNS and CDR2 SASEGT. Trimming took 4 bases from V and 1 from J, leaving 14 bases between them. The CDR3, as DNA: TGTGCCAGCAGTGCTACAGGGTTCGTGAGCAATCAGCCCCAGCATTTT. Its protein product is CASSATGFVSNQPQHF.

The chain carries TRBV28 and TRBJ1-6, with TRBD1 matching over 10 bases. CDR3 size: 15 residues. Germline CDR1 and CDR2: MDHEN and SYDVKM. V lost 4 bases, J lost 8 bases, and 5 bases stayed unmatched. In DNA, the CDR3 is TGTGCCAGCAGTTCTCGGGGGACAGGGGATTCACCCCTCCACTTT. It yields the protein CASSSRGTGDSPLHF. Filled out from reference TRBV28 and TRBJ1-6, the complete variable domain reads DVKVTQSSRYLVKRTGEKVFLECVQDMDHENMFWYRQDPGLGLRLIYFSYDVKMKEKGDIPEGYSVSREKKERFSLILESASTNQTSMYLCASSSRGTGDSPLHFGNGTRLTVT.

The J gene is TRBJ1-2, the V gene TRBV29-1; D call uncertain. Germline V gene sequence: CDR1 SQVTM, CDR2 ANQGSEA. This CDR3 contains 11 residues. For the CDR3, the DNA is TGCAGTTCGGAGGGATACTATGGCTACACCTTC. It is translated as CSSEGYYGYTF.

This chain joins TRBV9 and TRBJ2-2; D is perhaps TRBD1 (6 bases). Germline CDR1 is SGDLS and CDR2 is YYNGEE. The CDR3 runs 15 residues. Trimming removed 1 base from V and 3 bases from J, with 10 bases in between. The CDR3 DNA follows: TGTGCCAGCAGCGTAACTGGACAGTACACCGGGGAGCTGTTTTTT. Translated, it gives CASSVTGQYTGELFF.

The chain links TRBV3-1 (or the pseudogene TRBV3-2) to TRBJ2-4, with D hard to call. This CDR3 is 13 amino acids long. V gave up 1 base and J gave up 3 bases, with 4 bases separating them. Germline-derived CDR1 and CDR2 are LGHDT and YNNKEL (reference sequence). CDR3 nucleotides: TGTGCCAGCAGCCAAGGTCGCAAAAACATTCAGTACTTC. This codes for CASSQGRKNIQYF.